This TCR beta chain was profiled in a study of molecular identifiers for immune sequencing clone quantification (dated by TCRdb to between 2018 and 2020). Some background on the complete study: In a replicate experiment, RNA from roughly 20,000 or 100,000 naive CD8 T cells was split into five aliquots, four of which were sequenced. CD8 T cells were used in a methods study to benchmark molecular-identifier clustering-based TCR repertoire sequencing (MIDCIRS) and TCR RNA copy counting. On the study overall, not on this receptor specifically: Spiked-in Jurkat TCR RNA equal to a single cell's worth was reported to be detectable even within 1,100,000 naive CD8 T cells. Modeling estimated 3 to 3.5 recovered TCR RNA copies per cell, compared with roughly 10 by digital PCR, which implies around 33% capture efficiency. In CMV-specific effector cells, over 98% of molecules were held by clones above 20 RNA copies, whereas under 1% of molecules were held by such clones in naive cells. The naive libraries included spiked-in Jurkat TCR RNA (about 11 copies' worth), and this RNA is not part of the donor repertoire. Without barcode sub-clustering, chimeric consensus sequences inflated TCR diversity; chimeras reached as high as 47%. Highly expanded clone sizes could be underestimated if identical TCR molecules share a barcode.

Reading the germline V gene gives CDR1 SQVTM and CDR2 ANQGSEA. V lost 6 bases and J lost 10 bases, and the count of bases not matched to a germline gene is 13. The CDR3 runs 13 residues from the cysteine to the phenylalanine. Here the CDR3 DNA is all that survives: 39 bases in frame from base 1. This clonotype was seen at least ten times. No antigen is known for it. No much larger clonotype is one base removed from it; base qualities were not supplied. The protocol used for the library was PCR. Sequencing instrument: NextSeq 500. Preparation of bulk TCR libraries followed a previously described approach, with the TCR primers listed in Table S5. The Qiagen AllPrep DNA/RNA kit was used to purify total RNA. Before any analysis, reads coming from multiple sequencing runs of the same library were combined into one pool. The authors' pipeline ran thus. Reads were retained only if an exact TCR constant sequence was present, and the retained reads were trimmed to 150 nt and grouped according to their 12-nt molecular barcodes. Reads inside each barcode group were sub-clustered using a 15% Levenshtein threshold, and a quality-weighted consensus sequence was constructed for each RNA molecule. Non-functional sequences were excluded, and lower-count sequences lying one edit away from another sequence were also excluded. Based on fitting two negative binomial distributions, any barcode sub-cluster with under 20% of the maximum read count was discarded. The public reads were reprocessed in TCRdb via fastp at Q25 and MiXCR, keeping in-frame beta chains. Identical CDR3 proteins give one entry, which carries the most common genes and DNA. These V and J calls derive from TCRdb rather than the authors' analysis. The sample table records a few hundred thousand distinct CDR3 sequences; roughly 26% of these occur just once. 0.76% of the sample is taken by the ten largest.

Naive CD8 T cell libraries were made from about 21,000 to 970,000 sorted cells using 10%, 30% or 50% of purified RNA. Naive CD8 T cells were FACS-sorted as CD8+CD4-CCR7+CD45RA+ on a BD FACSAria II into RLT Plus buffer. Detection sensitivity was tested by spiking Jurkat RNA equal to about eleven TCR copies' worth into samples containing about 18,000-1,000,000 naive CD8 T cells. CD8 T cells were enriched using RosetteSep CD8+ T Cell Enrichment Cocktail and Ficoll-Paque, and the enriched cells then underwent ACK red cell lysis. The V gene is TRBV29-1 and the J gene is TRBJ1-1; TRBD1 fits 8 bases in the junction. Sequencing was carried out using naive CD8+ T cells from blood, with Jurkat cell RNA spiked in. The meaning of the sample's cell subset or site label: FACS-sorted CD8+CD4-CCR7+CD45RA+ naive T cells. The TCR comes from a human donor in good health. Some libraries in this study had Jurkat cell RNA spiked in. The sequence in DNA is TGCAGCGTGTCGACAGGGGATTTTTCTGGAGCTTTCTTT. Translated, this gives CSVSTGDFSGAFF.